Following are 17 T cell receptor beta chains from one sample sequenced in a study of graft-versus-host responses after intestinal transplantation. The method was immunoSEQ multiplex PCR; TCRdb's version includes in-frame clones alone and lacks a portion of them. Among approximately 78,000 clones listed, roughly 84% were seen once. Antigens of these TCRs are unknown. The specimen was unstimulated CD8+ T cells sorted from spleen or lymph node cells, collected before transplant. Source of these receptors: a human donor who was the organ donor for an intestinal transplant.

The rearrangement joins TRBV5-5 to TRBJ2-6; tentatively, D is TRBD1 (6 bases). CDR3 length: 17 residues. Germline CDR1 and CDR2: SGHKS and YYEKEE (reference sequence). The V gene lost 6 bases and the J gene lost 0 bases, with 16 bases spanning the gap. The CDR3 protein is CASTPGHQTSGANVLTF. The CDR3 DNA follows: TGTGCCAGCACCCCGGGACACCAAACCTCTGGGGCCAACGTCCTGACTTTC.

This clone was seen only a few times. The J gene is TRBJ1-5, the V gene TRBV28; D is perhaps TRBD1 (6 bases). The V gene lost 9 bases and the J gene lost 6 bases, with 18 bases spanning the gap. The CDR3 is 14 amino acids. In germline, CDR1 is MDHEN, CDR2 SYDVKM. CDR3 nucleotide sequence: TGTGCCAGTGGAACGAACAGGGCAGGTCAGCCCCAGCATTTT. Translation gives CASGTNRAGQPQHF.

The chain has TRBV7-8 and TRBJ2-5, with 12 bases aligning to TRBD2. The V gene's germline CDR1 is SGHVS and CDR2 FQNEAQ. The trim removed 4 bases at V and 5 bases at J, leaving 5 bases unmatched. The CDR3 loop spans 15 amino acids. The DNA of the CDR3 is TGTGCCAGCAGCTACCTAGCGGGGGGGCAGGAGACCCAGTACTTC. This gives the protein CASSYLAGGQETQYF.

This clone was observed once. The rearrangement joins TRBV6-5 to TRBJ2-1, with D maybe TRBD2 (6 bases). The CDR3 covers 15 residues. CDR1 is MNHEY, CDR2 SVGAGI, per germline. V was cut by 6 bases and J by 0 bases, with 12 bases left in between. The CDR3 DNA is TGTGCCAGCAGCCCCTTAGCGGTCTCCTACAATGAGCAGTTCTTC. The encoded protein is CASSPLAVSYNEQFF.

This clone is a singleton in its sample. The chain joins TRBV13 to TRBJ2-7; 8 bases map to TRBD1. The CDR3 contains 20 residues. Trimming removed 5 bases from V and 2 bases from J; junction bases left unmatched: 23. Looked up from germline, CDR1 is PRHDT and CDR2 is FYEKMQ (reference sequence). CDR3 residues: CASSPRGPRDPAWLPYEQYF. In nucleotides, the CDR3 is TGTGCCAGCAGCCCCAGGGGGCCTCGGGACCCTGCCTGGCTGCCCTACGAGCAGTACTTC. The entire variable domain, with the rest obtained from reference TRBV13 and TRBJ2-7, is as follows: AAGVIQSPRHLIKEKRETATLKCYPIPRHDTVYWYQQGPGQDPQFLISFYEKMQSDKGSIPDRFSAQQFSDYHSELNMSSLELGDSALYFCASSPRGPRDPAWLPYEQYFGPGTRLTVT.

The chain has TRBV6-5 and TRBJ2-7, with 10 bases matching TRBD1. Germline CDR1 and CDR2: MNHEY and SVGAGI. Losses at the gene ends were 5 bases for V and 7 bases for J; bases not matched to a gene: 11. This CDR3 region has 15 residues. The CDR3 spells CASSALPGQGYEQYF. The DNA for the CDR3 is TGTGCCAGCAGTGCGTTACCGGGACAGGGGTATGAGCAGTACTTC.

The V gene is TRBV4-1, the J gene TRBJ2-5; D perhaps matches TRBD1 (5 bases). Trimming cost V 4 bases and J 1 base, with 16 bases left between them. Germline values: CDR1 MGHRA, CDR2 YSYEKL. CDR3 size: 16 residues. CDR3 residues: CASSPQGQGLQETQYF. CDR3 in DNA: TGCGCCAGCAGCCCCCAAGGGCAGGGCCTCCAAGAGACCCAGTACTTC.

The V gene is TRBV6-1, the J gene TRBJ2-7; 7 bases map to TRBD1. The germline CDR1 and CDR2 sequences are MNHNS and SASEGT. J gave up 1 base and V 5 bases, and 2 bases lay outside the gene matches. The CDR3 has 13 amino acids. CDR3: CASSPGQSYEQYF. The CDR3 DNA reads TGTGCCAGCAGTCCGGGACAGTCCTACGAGCAGTACTTC.

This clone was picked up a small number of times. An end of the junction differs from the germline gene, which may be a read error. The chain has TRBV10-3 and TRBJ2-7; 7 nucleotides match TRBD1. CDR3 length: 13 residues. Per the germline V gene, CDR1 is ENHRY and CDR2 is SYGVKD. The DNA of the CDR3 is TGTGCCATCAGTGAGTCCGAGACCGGGACAGTCCATTTC. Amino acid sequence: CAISESETGTVHF.

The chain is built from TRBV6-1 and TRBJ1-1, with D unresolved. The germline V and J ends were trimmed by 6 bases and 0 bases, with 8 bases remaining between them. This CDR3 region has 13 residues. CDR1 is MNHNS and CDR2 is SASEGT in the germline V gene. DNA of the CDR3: TGTGCCAGCAGCCGAGAGATGAACACTGAAGCTTTCTTT. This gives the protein CASSREMNTEAFF.

The CDR3 nucleotides read TGTGCCAGCAGCCCACGGGAGGACATTCAGTACTTC. It specifies CASSPREDIQYF. The rearrangement joins TRBV7-9 to TRBJ2-4; TRBD2 agrees at 7 bases. The CDR3 runs to 12 residues. The J segment lost 8 bases and the V segment lost 5 bases, leaving 3 bases of the junction unmatched. CDR1 is SEHNR and CDR2 is FQNEAQ in the germline V gene (reference sequence).

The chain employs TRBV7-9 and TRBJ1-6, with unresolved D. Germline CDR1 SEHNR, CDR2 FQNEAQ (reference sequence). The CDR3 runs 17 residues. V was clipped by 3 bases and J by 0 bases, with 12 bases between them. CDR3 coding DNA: TGTGCCAGCAGCTTGGTTCTCGAGAGCTCCTATAATTCACCCCTCCACTTT. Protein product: CASSLVLESSYNSPLHF.

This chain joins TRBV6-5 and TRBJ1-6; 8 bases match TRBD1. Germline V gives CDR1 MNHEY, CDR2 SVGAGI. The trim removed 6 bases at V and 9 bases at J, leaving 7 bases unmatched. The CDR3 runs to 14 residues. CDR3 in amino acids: CASSWTGPRSPLHF. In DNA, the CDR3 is TGTGCCAGCAGCTGGACAGGGCCTCGTTCACCCCTCCACTTT.

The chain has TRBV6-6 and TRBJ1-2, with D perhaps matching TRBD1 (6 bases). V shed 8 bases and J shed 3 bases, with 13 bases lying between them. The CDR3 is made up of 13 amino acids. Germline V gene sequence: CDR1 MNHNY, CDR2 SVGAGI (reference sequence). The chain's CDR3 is CASWGAPDYGYTF. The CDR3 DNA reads TGTGCCAGCTGGGGGGCGCCGGACTATGGCTACACCTTC.

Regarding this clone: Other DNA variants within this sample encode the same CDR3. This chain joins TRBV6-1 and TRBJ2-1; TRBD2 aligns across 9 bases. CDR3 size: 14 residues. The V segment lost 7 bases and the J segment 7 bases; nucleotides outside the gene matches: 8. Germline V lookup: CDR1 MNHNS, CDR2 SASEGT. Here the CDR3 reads CASNEAGGPNEQFF. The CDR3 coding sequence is TGTGCCAGCAACGAGGCGGGGGGGCCAAATGAGCAGTTCTTC.

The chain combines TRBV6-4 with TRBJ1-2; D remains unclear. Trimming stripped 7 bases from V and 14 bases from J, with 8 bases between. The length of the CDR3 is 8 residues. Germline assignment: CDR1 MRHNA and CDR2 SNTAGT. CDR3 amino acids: CASIRDTF. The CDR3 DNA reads TGTGCCAGCATTAGAGATACCTTC.

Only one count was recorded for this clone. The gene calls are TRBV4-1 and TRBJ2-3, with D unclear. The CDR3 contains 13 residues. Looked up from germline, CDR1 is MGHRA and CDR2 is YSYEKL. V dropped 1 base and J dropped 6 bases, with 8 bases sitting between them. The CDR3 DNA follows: TGCGCCAGCAGCCAAGTAGACGTGGATACGCAGTATTTT. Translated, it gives CASSQVDVDTQYF.